The rows below give T cell receptor beta chains drawn from one sample of a study of vaccination effects on CD4 cells after COVID-19. Their cognate antigens are unknown. Libraries were prepared by immunoSEQ multiplex PCR; TCRdb keeps only in-frame clonotypes and omits some of them. The sample lists roughly 65,000 clones; 76% were seen once. This sample comprised CD4+ T cells from PBMCs cultured with HCoV-NL63 spike peptides, obtained before COVID-19 vaccination. The source of these receptors is a human donor who received a COVID-19 vaccine. Both conserved end residues are part of each CDR3. D genes are given only for firm matches. Only part of the rows carry a size: once, few, many, or a class if the clone is expanded.

clone_size	v_call	d_call	j_call	cdr3_nt	cdr3_aa
NA	TRBV2	NA	TRBJ1-4	TGTGCCAGCAGTGAAACCGGGGTGGGTCGTGAAAAACTGTTTTTT	CASSETGVGREKLFF
few	TRBV4-1	TRBD1	TRBJ2-3	TGCGCCAGCAGCCAAGAGAGAAGGGGGCCCACAGATACGCAGTATTTT	CASSQERRGPTDTQYF
NA	TRBV4-3	TRBD1	TRBJ2-6	TGCGCCAGCAGCCCAGGGACCGGGACAGGGGCTGGGGCCAACGTCCTGACTTTC	CASSPGTGTGAGANVLTF
NA	TRBV5-5	NA	TRBJ1-1	TGTGCCAGCAGCTTGTATCTGAACACTGAAGCTTTCTTT	CASSLYLNTEAFF
few	TRBV6-1	NA	TRBJ1-2	TGTGCCAGCAGTGAAGGTTCACTGCGAAATGGCTACACCTTC	CASSEGSLRNGYTF
NA	TRBV5-1	NA	TRBJ1-5	TGCGCCAGCAGCTTGGGGGACACAAATCAGCCCCAGCATTTT	CASSLGDTNQPQHF
NA	TRBV6-4	TRBD1	TRBJ1-2	TGTGCCAGCAGTCAAGAGACAGGGGGCGGCTATGGCTACACCTTC	CASSQETGGGYGYTF
NA	TRBV3-1/TRBV3-2	TRBD2	TRBJ2-2	TGTGCCAGCAGCCGAGTAATAGCGGGGGACTCCACCGGGGAGCTGTTTTTT	CASSRVIAGDSTGELFF
NA	TRBV6-5	TRBD1	TRBJ2-3	TGTGCCAGCAAGGTGGGACAGGGGACAGATACGCAGTATTTT	CASKVGQGTDTQYF
NA	TRBV15	TRBD1	TRBJ1-2	TGTGCCACCAGCACCCGGACAGGGTCTAACTATGGCTACACCTTC	CATSTRTGSNYGYTF
NA	TRBV30	NA	TRBJ2-5	TGTGCCTGGACCCCTTGGGGGGACCCCAAAGAGACCCAGTACTTC	CAWTPWGDPKETQYF
NA	TRBV5-1	TRBD2	TRBJ2-3	TGCGCCAGCAGCCCCCTAGGTAGGAGCGGGGGGACAGATACGCAGTATTTT	CASSPLGRSGGTDTQYF
NA	TRBV19	NA	TRBJ2-2	TGTGCCAGTAGGGGATGGACAGTTAACACCGGGGAGCTGTTTTTT	CASRGWTVNTGELFF
NA	TRBV28	TRBD1	TRBJ1-4	TGTGCCAGCAGTTTATTCGGGACAGGGAGAAGTGAAAAACTGTTTTTT	CASSLFGTGRSEKLFF
NA	TRBV9	TRBD1	TRBJ1-2	TGTGCCAGCAGCCAAAGGGACAGCTGGATTTGGGGCTACACCTTC	CASSQRDSWIWGYTF
NA	TRBV4-1	NA	TRBJ1-3	TGCGCCAGCAGCCAAGGTTTTGGGAGTGGGTCTGGAAACACCATATATTTT	CASSQGFGSGSGNTIYF
NA	TRBV28	NA	TRBJ1-2	TGTGCCAGCAGACTATGGTCCGGGGCCGCTAACTATGGCTACACCTTC	CASRLWSGAANYGYTF
NA	TRBV6-2/TRBV6-3	NA	TRBJ1-1	TGTGCCAGCAGTTCAAATAAATGGACAGAAGCTTTCTTT	CASSSNKWTEAFF
few	TRBV11-2	NA	TRBJ1-1	TGTGCCAGCAGCGCCACAGGGACGGGCACTGAAGCTTTCTTT	CASSATGTGTEAFF
NA	TRBV9	NA	TRBJ2-3	TGTGCCAGCAGCGTAGTAGGGGGGGTCAACACAGATACGCAGTATTTT	CASSVVGGVNTDTQYF
NA	TRBV19	NA	TRBJ1-4	TGTGCCAGTAGTGCCGGGGACCGAGGGGGAAAACTGTTTTTT	CASSAGDRGGKLFF
once	TRBV19	TRBD1	TRBJ2-2	TGTGCCAGTAGAACGACAGGGATCGCCGGGGAGCTGTTTTTT	CASRTTGIAGELFF
once	TRBV24-1	NA	TRBJ2-5	TGTGCCACCAGTGAACAAACTGGGGGCCTATTACAAGAGACCCAGTACTTC	CATSEQTGGLLQETQYF
NA	TRBV5-1	NA	TRBJ1-3	TGCGCCAGCAGCCCCGGGCCGGGGCAGGGGAGGGGAAACACCATATATTTT	CASSPGPGQGRGNTIYF
NA	TRBV18	NA	TRBJ1-5	TGTGCCAGCTCACAAAGTCAGAATAGCAATCAGCCCCAGCATTTT	CASSQSQNSNQPQHF
NA	TRBV19	TRBD1	TRBJ1-1	TGTGCCAGTAGCAGACAGGGAGGGGGGACTGAAGCTTTCTTT	CASSRQGGGTEAFF
NA	TRBV19	TRBD1	TRBJ1-6	TGTGCCAGTAGTAAAAAAGGGGGCTACGGAACGAGCTCCTATAATTCACCCCTCCACTTT	CASSKKGGYGTSSYNSPLHF
NA	TRBV12-3/TRBV12-4	NA	TRBJ2-5	TGTGCCAGCAGTTTTCGAACATTAGAGACCCAGTACTTC	CASSFRTLETQYF
few	TRBV3-1/TRBV3-2	NA	TRBJ2-2	TGTGCCAGCAGCCAATCGACCGGGGAGCTGTTTTTT	CASSQSTGELFF
NA	TRBV19	NA	TRBJ1-5	TGTGCCAGTAGCTATAGCAATCAGCCCCAGCATTTT	CASSYSNQPQHF
NA	TRBV14	NA	TRBJ1-1	TGTGCCAGCAGCCAAACTATGAACACTGAAGCTTTCTTT	CASSQTMNTEAFF
once	TRBV29-1	TRBD1	TRBJ1-2	TGCGGAGGACAGGGAACAAGAGCTAACTATGGCTACACCTTC	CGGQGTRANYGYTF
NA	TRBV28	NA	TRBJ1-1	TGTGCCAGCAGTTTAAAGAGGGGTCAGGGCACTGAAGCTTTCTTT	CASSLKRGQGTEAFF
NA	TRBV19	NA	TRBJ1-1	TGTGCCAGTAGTTTGAACACTGAAGCTTTCTTT	CASSLNTEAFF
NA	TRBV30	NA	TRBJ1-4	TGTGCCTGGAGGACGCAGGGAACTAATGAAAAACTGTTTTTT	CAWRTQGTNEKLFF
NA	TRBV28	NA	TRBJ2-1	TGTGCCAGCAGTTCCGGTAGGACCGGGGCCTACAATGAGCAGTTCTTC	CASSSGRTGAYNEQFF
NA	TRBV5-4	TRBD2	TRBJ2-1	TGTGCCAGCAGCTGGGCGGGACTAGCCCCCAAAGACAATGAGCAGTTCTTC	CASSWAGLAPKDNEQFF
NA	TRBV6-5	NA	TRBJ1-3	TGTGCCAGCAGTCGGGGGGGTTCTGGAAACACCATATATTTT	CASSRGGSGNTIYF
few	TRBV19	TRBD1	TRBJ1-2	TGTGCCAGCCTCGGGACAGGGACCTTTAACTATGGCTACACCTTC	CASLGTGTFNYGYTF
NA	TRBV7-9	TRBD1	TRBJ2-4	TGTGCCAGCAGCCGGGGACAGGGCGGAAACATTCAGTACTTC	CASSRGQGGNIQYF
NA	TRBV28	NA	TRBJ2-2	TGTGCCAGCCTCCCGACAAAGGTCTTAAACACCGGGGAGCTGTTTTTT	CASLPTKVLNTGELFF
NA	TRBV18	NA	TRBJ2-5	TGTGCCAGCTCACCAAATAGTCTGGGGGTTGAGACCCAGTACTTC	CASSPNSLGVETQYF
NA	TRBV29-1	NA	TRBJ1-3	TGCAGCGTTAGGGACTCTGGAAACACCATATATTTT	CSVRDSGNTIYF
NA	TRBV12-3/TRBV12-4	NA	TRBJ1-2	TGTGCCAGCAGTCTCAGTTATGGCTACACCTTC	CASSLSYGYTF
few	TRBV7-3	NA	TRBJ2-2	TGTGCCAGCAGCTTAACGACAGCGAGCACCGGGGAGCTGTTTTTT	CASSLTTASTGELFF
once	TRBV7-2	NA	TRBJ2-5	TGTGCCAGCAGCTTAAGGCCCGCCGTTAGAATGAAGACCCAGTACTTC	CASSLRPAVRMKTQYF
NA	TRBV7-2	TRBD1	TRBJ2-5	TGTGCCAGCAGCCTGTGGGGGACAGGGGAAGAGACCCAGTACTTC	CASSLWGTGEETQYF
once	TRBV6-6	TRBD1	TRBJ1-5	TGTGCCAGCAGTTACGCCTGGGACAGGGGGGGTCAGCCCCAGCATTTT	CASSYAWDRGGQPQHF
NA	TRBV18	TRBD2	TRBJ2-3	TGTGCCAGCTCACCACAAGCGGGGGGTACAGATACGCAGTATTTT	CASSPQAGGTDTQYF
NA	TRBV6-2/TRBV6-3	TRBD1	TRBJ1-3	TGTGCCAGCAGTCGGGACAGGGGGAGAGGTGACACCATATATTTT	CASSRDRGRGDTIYF